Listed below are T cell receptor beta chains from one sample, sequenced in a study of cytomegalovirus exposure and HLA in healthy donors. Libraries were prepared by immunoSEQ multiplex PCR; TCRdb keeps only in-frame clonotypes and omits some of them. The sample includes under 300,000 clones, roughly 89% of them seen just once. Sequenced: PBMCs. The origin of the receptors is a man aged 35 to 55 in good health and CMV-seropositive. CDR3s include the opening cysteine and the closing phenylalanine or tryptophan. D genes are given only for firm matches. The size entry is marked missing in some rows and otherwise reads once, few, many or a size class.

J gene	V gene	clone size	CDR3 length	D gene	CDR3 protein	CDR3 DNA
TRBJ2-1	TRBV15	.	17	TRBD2	CATRFRLAGPGDNEQFF	TGTGCCACCAGATTCCGACTAGCGGGCCCCGGTGACAATGAGCAGTTCTTC
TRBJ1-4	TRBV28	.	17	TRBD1	CASSSIKTGVTNEKLFF	TGTGCCAGCAGTTCTATTAAGACAGGGGTTACTAATGAAAAACTGTTTTTT
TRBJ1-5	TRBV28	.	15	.	CASSAPGSDNQPQHF	TGTGCCAGCAGTGCTCCCGGGAGTGACAATCAGCCCCAGCATTTT
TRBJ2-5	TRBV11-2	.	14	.	CASSHPGGLQTQYF	TGTGCCAGCAGCCATCCTGGGGGGTTGCAGACCCAGTACTTC
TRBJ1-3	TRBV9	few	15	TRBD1	CASSRGQGGGNTIYF	TGTGCCAGCAGCCGGGGACAGGGGGGTGGAAACACCATATATTTT
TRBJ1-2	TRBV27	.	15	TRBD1	CASSPRTGQTYGYTF	TGTGCCAGCAGTCCTCGGACAGGGCAGACCTATGGCTACACCTTC
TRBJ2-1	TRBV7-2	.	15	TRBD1	CASSSRDRTYNEQFF	TGTGCCAGCAGCTCCCGGGACAGAACTTACAATGAGCAGTTCTTC
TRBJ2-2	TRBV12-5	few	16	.	CASGPGVISNTGELFF	TGTGCTAGTGGTCCAGGGGTAATCTCGAACACCGGGGAGCTGTTTTTT
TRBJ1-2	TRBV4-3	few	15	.	CASSQIVQGLSGYTF	TGCGCCAGCAGCCAGATCGTCCAGGGCCTGAGTGGCTACACCTTC
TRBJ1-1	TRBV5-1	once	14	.	CASSLTGNLPEAFF	TGCGCCAGCAGCTTGACAGGGAATCTCCCTGAAGCTTTCTTT
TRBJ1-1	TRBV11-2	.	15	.	CASSLRPGVVTEAFF	TGTGCCAGCAGCTTACGGCCGGGGGTCGTCACTGAAGCTTTCTTT
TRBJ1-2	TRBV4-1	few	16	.	CASSQDSSRGHYGYTF	TGCGCCAGCAGCCAAGATAGCAGCAGGGGCCACTATGGCTACACCTTC
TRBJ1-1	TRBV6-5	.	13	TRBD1	CASSYGQGTEAFF	TGTGCCAGCAGTTACGGACAGGGCACTGAAGCTTTCTTT
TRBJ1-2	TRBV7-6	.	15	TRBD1	CASSLGAGGGYGYTF	TGTGCCAGCAGCTTAGGGGCAGGGGGCGGCTATGGCTACACCTTC
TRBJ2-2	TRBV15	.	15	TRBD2	CATSPSGANTGELFF	TGTGCCACCAGCCCTAGCGGGGCGAACACCGGGGAGCTGTTTTTT
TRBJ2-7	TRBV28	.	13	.	CASSWALSYEQYF	TGTGCCAGCAGTTGGGCCCTCTCCTACGAGCAGTACTTC
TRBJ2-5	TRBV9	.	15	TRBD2	CASSPRMGGKETQYF	TGTGCCAGCAGCCCTCGCATGGGGGGGAAAGAGACCCAGTACTTC
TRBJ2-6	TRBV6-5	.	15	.	CASSLQGAGANVLTF	TGTGCCAGCAGTCTACAGGGAGCTGGGGCCAACGTCCTGACTTTC